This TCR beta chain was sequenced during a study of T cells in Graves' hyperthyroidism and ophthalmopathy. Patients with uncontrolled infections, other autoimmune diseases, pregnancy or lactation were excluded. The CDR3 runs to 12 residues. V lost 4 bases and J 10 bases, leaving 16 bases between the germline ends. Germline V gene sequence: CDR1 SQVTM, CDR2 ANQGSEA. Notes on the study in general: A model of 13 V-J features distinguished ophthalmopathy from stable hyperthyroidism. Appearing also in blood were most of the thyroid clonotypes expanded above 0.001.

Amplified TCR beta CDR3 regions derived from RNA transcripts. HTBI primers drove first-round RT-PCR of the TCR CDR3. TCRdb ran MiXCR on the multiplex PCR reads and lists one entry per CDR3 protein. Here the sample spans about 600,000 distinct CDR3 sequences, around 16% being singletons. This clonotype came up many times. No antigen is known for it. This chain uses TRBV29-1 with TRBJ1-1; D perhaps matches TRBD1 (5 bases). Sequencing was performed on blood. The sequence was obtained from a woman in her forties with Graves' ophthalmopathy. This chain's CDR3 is CSVARTGEGAFF. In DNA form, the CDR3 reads TGCAGCGTTGCCCGCACGGGGGAGGGAGCTTTCTTT.